The clone carrying this TCR beta chain was picked up a small number of times. These data belong to a study of beta chain features in type 1 diabetes. Expressed TCRB transcripts were sequenced after all isolated RNA was converted to cDNA. Profiling relied on immunoSEQ multiplex PCR, and the TCRdb table lists in-frame clones only, not all of them. Of 350,000 or so clones listed, about 20% are singletons. The TCR comes from a woman aged 18-29 years in good health. Sequenced input: naive CD4+ T cells from blood.

The CDR3 region has the DNA TGTGCCATCAGTGCCCCAGAGGGTCTAGCGGGAGCCGGGGCCAACGTCCTGACTTTC. It translates to CAISAPEGLAGAGANVLTF. The V call is TRBV10-3, the J call TRBJ2-6; TRBD2 agrees at 10 bases. V gave up 4 bases and J gave up 4 bases; unmatched junction bases: 13. Germline CDR1 ENHRY, CDR2 SYGVKD. The CDR3 runs to 19 residues.